This record covers a single T cell receptor (beta chain). Antigen unknown. This sample was taken from a study of post-analysis software for immune sequencing data. Study overall: Recorded subtypes: relapsing-remitting, secondary progressive, progressive-relapsing; some patients unannotated.

Prepared libraries of TCR beta cDNA carried unique molecular identifiers. T cells, about 0.85 to 11 million of them, yielded some 500,000 cDNA molecules. From the PCR reads, TCRdb called clonotypes with MiXCR, one entry per CDR3 protein. This table holds about 760,000 distinct CDR3 sequences, 30% found once. General study findings and limits: Normalized Chao1 diversity was significantly lower in multiple sclerosis patients than in controls. Samples from a shared batch, those prepared together, strongly co-clustered by F measure.

Sequenced sample: blood. This sequence originates from a girl under 18 with multiple sclerosis.

This CDR3 reads CASRPGQNRNTIYF. CDR3 DNA: TGTGCCAGCAGACCCGGACAGAACCGAAACACCATATATTTT. This rearrangement joins TRBV12-3 or TRBV12-4 to TRBJ1-3; perhaps TRBD1 as D (6 bases). V was cut by 6 bases and J by 5 bases, with 14 bases left in between. The CDR3 contains 14 residues.